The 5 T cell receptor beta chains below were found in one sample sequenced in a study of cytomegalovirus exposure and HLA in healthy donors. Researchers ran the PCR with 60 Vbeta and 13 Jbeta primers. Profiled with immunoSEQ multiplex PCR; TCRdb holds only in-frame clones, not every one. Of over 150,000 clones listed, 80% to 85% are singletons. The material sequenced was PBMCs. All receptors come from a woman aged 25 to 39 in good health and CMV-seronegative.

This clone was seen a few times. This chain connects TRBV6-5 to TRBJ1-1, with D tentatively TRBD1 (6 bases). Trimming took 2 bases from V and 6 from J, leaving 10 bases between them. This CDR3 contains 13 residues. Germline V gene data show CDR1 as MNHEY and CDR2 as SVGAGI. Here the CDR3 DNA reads TGTGCCAGCAGTTACGGGGGCGTGGCTGAAGCTTTCTTT. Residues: CASSYGGVAEAFF.

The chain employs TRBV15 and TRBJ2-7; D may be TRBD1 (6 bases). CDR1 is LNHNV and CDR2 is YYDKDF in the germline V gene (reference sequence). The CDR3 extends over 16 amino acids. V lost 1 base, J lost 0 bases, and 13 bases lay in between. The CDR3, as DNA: TGTGCCACCAGCAGAGCCCGGACAGAAGCCTCCTACGAGCAGTACTTC. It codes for CATSRARTEASYEQYF.

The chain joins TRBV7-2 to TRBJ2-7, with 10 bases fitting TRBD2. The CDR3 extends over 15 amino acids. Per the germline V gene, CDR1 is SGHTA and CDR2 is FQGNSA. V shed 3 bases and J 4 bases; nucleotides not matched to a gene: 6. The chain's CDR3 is CASSFLLAGSYEQYF. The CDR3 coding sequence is TGTGCCAGCAGCTTTCTACTAGCGGGGTCGTACGAGCAGTACTTC.

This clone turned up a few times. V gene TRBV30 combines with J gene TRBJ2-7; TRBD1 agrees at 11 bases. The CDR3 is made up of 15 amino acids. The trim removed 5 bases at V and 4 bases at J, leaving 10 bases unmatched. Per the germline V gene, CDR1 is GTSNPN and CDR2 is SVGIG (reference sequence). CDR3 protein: CAWGTGQGEGYEQYF. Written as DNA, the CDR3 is TGTGCCTGGGGTACGGGACAGGGGGAGGGTTACGAGCAGTACTTC.

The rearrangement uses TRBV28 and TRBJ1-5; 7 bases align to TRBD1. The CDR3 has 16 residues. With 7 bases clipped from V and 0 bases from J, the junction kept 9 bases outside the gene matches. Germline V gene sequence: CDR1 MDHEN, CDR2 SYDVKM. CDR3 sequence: CASKGDSFYSNQPQHF. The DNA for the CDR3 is TGTGCCAGCAAGGGGGACAGCTTCTATAGCAATCAGCCCCAGCATTTT. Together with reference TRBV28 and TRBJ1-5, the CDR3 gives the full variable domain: DVKVTQSSRYLVKRTGEKVFLECVQDMDHENMFWYRQDPGLGLRLIYFSYDVKMKEKGDIPEGYSVSREKKERFSLILESASTNQTSMYLCASKGDSFYSNQPQHFGDGTRLSIL.